The clone carrying this TCR beta chain has a count of ten or more. Trimming took off 6 bases at V and 0 bases at J, with 6 bases between the two ends. The V gene's germline CDR1 is SGHAT and CDR2 FQNNGV. The CDR3 totals 13 residues. This record belongs to a study of T-cell reconstitution after alpha-beta-depleted transplantation in children. Preparation of the TCRbeta library was carried out with unique molecular identifiers. TCRdb passed the PCR reads through MiXCR, listing each CDR3 protein once. The sample holds 200,000 to 250,000 distinct CDR3 sequences, about 26% seen once. Sample: PBMCs, taken before TCRalphabeta/CD19-depleted stem cell transplant. V and J are TRBV11-2 and TRBJ2-1; D gene uncertain. The TCR sequence derives from a girl aged 2 to 9 with Fanconi anemia, due to receive a stem cell transplant. CDR3 DNA: TGTGCCAGCAGGGTGAGCTCCTACAATGAGCAGTTCTTC. It yields the protein CASRVSSYNEQFF.